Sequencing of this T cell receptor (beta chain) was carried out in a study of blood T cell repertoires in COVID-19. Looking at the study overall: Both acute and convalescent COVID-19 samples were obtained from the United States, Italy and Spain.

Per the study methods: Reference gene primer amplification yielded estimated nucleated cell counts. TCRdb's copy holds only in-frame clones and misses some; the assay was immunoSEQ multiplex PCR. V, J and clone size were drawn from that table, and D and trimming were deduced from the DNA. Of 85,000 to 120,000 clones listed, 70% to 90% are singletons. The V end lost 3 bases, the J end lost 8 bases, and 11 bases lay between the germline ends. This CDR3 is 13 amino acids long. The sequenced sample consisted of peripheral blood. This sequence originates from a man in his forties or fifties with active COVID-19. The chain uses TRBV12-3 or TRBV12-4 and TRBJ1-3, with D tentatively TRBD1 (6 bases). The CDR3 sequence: CASSFGQTHTIYF. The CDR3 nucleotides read TGTGCCAGCAGTTTTGGACAGACGCACACCATATATTTT.